This TCR beta chain was sequenced in a study of molecular identifiers for immune sequencing clone quantification. Study context: Split five ways in replicates, RNA from roughly 20,000 or 100,000 naive CD8 cells had four portions sequenced.

A few counts support this clonotype. From the PCR reads, TCRdb called clonotypes with MiXCR, one entry per CDR3 protein. This repertoire shows under 800,000 distinct CDR3 sequences, about 25% found once; its top ten account for 0.78%. V was pared by 0 bases and J by 5 bases, with 10 bases of the junction left unmatched. The length of the CDR3 is 18 residues. CDR1 is KGHDR, CDR2 SFDVKD, per germline. The sorting of naive CD8 T cells used the CD8+CD4-CCR7+CD45RA+ phenotype. The sample consisted of naive CD8+ T cells from blood, with Jurkat cell RNA spiked in. Described subset: FACS-sorted CD8+CD4-CCR7+CD45RA+ naive T cells. The chain links TRBV24-1 to TRBJ2-2; 8 bases agree with TRBD1. The TCR sequence derives from a human donor in good health. Some libraries in this study had Jurkat cell RNA spiked in. As DNA, the CDR3 is TGTGCCACCAGTGATTTGCAAGTACGGACAGGGTCAACCGGGGAGCTGTTTTTT. Translated, it gives CATSDLQVRTGSTGELFF.